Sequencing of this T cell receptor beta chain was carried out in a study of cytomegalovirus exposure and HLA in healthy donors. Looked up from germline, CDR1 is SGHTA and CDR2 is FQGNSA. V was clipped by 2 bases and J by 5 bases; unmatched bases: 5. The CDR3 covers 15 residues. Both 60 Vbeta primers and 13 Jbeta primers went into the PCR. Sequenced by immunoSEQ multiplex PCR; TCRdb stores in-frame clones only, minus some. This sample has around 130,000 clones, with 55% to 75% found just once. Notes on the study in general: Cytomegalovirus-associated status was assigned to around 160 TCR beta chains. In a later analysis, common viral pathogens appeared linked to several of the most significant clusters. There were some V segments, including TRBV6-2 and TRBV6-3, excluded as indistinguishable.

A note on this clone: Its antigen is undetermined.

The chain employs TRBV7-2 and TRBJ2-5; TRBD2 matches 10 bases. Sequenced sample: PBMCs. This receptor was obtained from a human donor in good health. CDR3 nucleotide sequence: TGTGCCAGCAGCTTACCAGCGGGGGGGCGGGAGACCCAGTACTTC. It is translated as CASSLPAGGRETQYF.